These 9 T cell receptor beta chains originate from one sample sequenced in a study of T cell responses to AZD1222 COVID-19 vaccine. Using immunoSEQ multiplex PCR, the repertoire was profiled, and TCRdb retains in-frame clones only, with some absent. The sample carries around 99,000 clones, 80% to 95% recorded once. The sample in question was peripheral blood, obtained 28 days after the second AZD1222 dose. The receptors derive from an adult who received the AZD1222 COVID-19 vaccine.

The V call is TRBV6-1, the J call TRBJ1-5; 7 bases map to TRBD1. V was pared by 3 bases and J by 3 bases, with 5 bases of the junction left unmatched. The CDR3 sequence is 15 residues long. Germline-derived CDR1 and CDR2 are MNHNS and SASEGT. The CDR3 region is CASSEVTGANQPQHF. In DNA, the CDR3 is TGTGCCAGCAGTGAGGTTACAGGGGCCAATCAGCCCCAGCATTTT.

The chain uses TRBV10-3 and TRBJ1-1; 9 positions match TRBD1. This CDR3 has 15 amino acids. The germline V gene encodes CDR1 ENHRY and CDR2 SYGVKD. The J segment lost 6 bases and the V segment lost 2 bases, leaving 7 bases of the junction unmatched. CDR3 nucleotides: TGTGCCATCAGTGAGAGACAGGGGGAGTCGGCTGAAGCTTTCTTT. Translation gives CAISERQGESAEAFF.

This chain joins TRBV19 and TRBJ2-2; the D is unclear. The CDR3 loop spans 12 amino acids. Germline-derived CDR1 and CDR2 are LNHDA and SQIVND (reference sequence). The V end was cut by 8 bases, the J end by 8 bases, with 12 bases between. The CDR3 region is CASCSLGGELFF. CDR3 DNA: TGTGCCAGTTGCTCCTTAGGGGGGGAGCTGTTTTTT.

The chain combines TRBV30 with TRBJ1-4; D is unclear. Germline V gene lookup returns CDR1 GTSNPN and CDR2 SVGIG (reference sequence). With 2 bases removed from V and 4 bases from J, the gap between germline ends came to 8 bases. This CDR3 is 13 amino acids long. The DNA for the CDR3 is TGTGCCTGGAGTCCTCCACATAATGAAAAACTGTTTTTT. Translating it yields CAWSPPHNEKLFF.

The chain has TRBV18 and TRBJ2-5; 8 bases are shared with TRBD1. Unmatched junction bases numbered 5, after V lost 3 bases and J lost 5 bases. Germline V gives CDR1 KGHSH, CDR2 LQKENI. The CDR3 consists of 14 residues. Written as DNA, the CDR3 is TGTGCCAGCTCACCCTCAGGGGGCATGGAGACCCAGTACTTC. The encoded protein is CASSPSGGMETQYF.

The chain combines TRBV19 with TRBJ1-2; 7 bases are a match to TRBD1. V was pared by 1 base and J by 4 bases, with 3 bases of the junction left unmatched. The CDR3 is 14 residues long. CDR1 is LNHDA, CDR2 SQIVND, per germline (reference sequence). The CDR3 region is CASSIAPGGYGYTF. The CDR3, as DNA: TGTGCCAGTAGTATAGCCCCAGGGGGCTATGGCTACACCTTC.

J is TRBJ1-2 and V is TRBV5-1; TRBD1 matches 12 bases. The CDR3 spans 18 residues. CDR1 and CDR2 (germline): SGHRS, YFSETQ. J gave up 4 bases and V 2 bases, and 12 bases lay outside the gene matches. CDR3 in amino acids: CASSLSTGTGGVGYGYTF. DNA of the CDR3: TGCGCCAGCAGCTTAAGCACCGGGACAGGGGGCGTGGGCTATGGCTACACCTTC.

The chain carries TRBV10-2 and TRBJ1-5, with TRBD1 as a possible D gene (6 bases). CDR3 length: 14 residues. The germline V and J ends were trimmed by 5 bases and 3 bases, with 11 bases remaining between them. Germline CDR1 WSHSY, CDR2 SAAADI. The CDR3 DNA is TGCGCCAGCAGTACAGACAGGAACAATCAGCCCCAGCATTTT. As protein: CASSTDRNNQPQHF.

V and J are TRBV5-8 and TRBJ2-5, with TRBD1 as a possible D gene (5 bases). This CDR3 comprises 17 residues. From germline, CDR1 is SGHTS and CDR2 YDEGEE. V shed 0 bases and J shed 4 bases, with 19 bases lying between them. DNA for the CDR3: TGTGCCAGCAGCTTGGCTCTCAACGTACAGGCTCGAGAGACCCAGTACTTC. Amino acid sequence: CASSLALNVQARETQYF.